Listed here are 2 T cell receptor beta chains from one sample, sequenced in a study of Graves' ophthalmopathy and Graves' hyperthyroidism. Amplified TCR beta CDR3 regions were obtained using RNA transcripts as template. The authors performed first-round RT-PCR with HTBI primers and then a second-round multiplex PCR. TCRdb re-called the multiplex PCR reads with MiXCR, one entry per CDR3 protein. The repertoire has around 1.1 million distinct CDR3 sequences, less than 45% of them found once; the top ten carry more than 9.5%. The specimen was peripheral blood or thyroid tissue (not recorded which). All receptors come from an adult man with Graves' hyperthyroidism.

In its sample, this clonotype was seen a few times. A read error may explain this, as a much larger clone is one base away. The chain couples TRBV2 to TRBJ1-6; D possibly corresponds to TRBD1 (5 bases). V was clipped by 4 bases and J by 10 bases, with 8 bases between them. This CDR3 is built from 12 residues. The germline V gene encodes CDR1 SNHLY and CDR2 FYNNEI. The CDR3 is CASSGRESPLHF. In nucleotides, the CDR3 is TGTGCCAGCAGTGGCAGGGAATCACCCCTCCACTTT.

A note on this clonotype: A read error may explain this, as a much larger clone is one base away. The chain carries TRBV25-1 and TRBJ1-1, with D maybe TRBD1 (5 bases). The germline V gene encodes CDR1 MGHDK and CDR2 SYGVNS. The CDR3 totals 13 residues. Trimming pared 6 bases from V and 2 bases from J, leaving 10 bases between. The CDR3 sequence: CASRNDRNTEAFF. CDR3 sequence (DNA): TGTGCCAGCAGGAACGACAGAAACACTGAAGCTTTCTTT.